The 25 T cell receptor beta chains in this list originate from one sample, sequenced in a study of identical twins. From the 5' RACE reads, TCRdb called clonotypes with MiXCR, one entry per CDR3 protein. The sample shows nearly 650,000 distinct CDR3 sequences, roughly 6.6% of them seen only once. These same data were also listed under a study on yellow fever vaccine responses in identical twins.

Sequences were obtained from PBMCs. These receptors were obtained from a woman younger than 35 in good health.

The table lists this clonotype with many counts. The CDR3 nucleotides are TGTGCCAGCAGCCCACTGATGAACACCGGGGAGCTGTTTTTT. Translated, it gives CASSPLMNTGELFF. The rearrangement links TRBV4-2 to TRBJ2-2; D is undetermined. The V and J ends lost 4 bases and 1 base respectively, with 7 bases between them. The CDR3 contains 14 residues. Germline V gene data show CDR1 as LGHNA and CDR2 as YNFKEQ.

The DNA of the CDR3 is TGCAGTGCCGGACAGGGGTCCGCCAATCAGCCCCAGCATTTT. Its translation is CSAGQGSANQPQHF. This sequence joins TRBV20-1 and TRBJ1-5; 9 nucleotides agree with TRBD1. The junction had 6 bases not matched to a gene; V was cut back by 6 bases and J by 3 bases. Germline-derived CDR1 and CDR2 are DFQATT and SNEGSKA (reference sequence). The CDR3 spans 14 residues.

CDR3 coding DNA: TGCGCCAGCAGTACTAGCAGGGTGCCCGGGGAGCTGTTTTTT. Translation gives CASSTSRVPGELFF. The chain employs TRBV10-1 and TRBJ2-2, with D perhaps TRBD2 (6 bases). This CDR3 comprises 14 residues. Per the germline V gene, CDR1 is WNHNN and CDR2 is SYGVQD (reference sequence). The V gene lost 5 bases and the J gene lost 6 bases, with 13 bases spanning the gap.

CDR3 DNA sequence: TGCGCCAGCGGGGCGGGAGCGTGGACAGATACGCAGTATTTT. Translating gives CASGAGAWTDTQYF. The genes are TRBV5-1 and TRBJ2-3; 7 bases line up with TRBD2. CDR3 length: 14 amino acids. Germline values: CDR1 SGHRS, CDR2 YFSETQ. V lost 7 bases to trimming and J lost 3 bases; unmatched junction nucleotides: 8.

This clonotype has just a few counts. This sequence joins TRBV7-2 and TRBJ2-5; D is unclear. Germline CDR1 SGHTA, CDR2 FQGNSA. The CDR3 consists of 15 residues. V shed 1 base and J shed 4 bases, with 13 bases lying between them. The DNA of the CDR3 is TGTGCCAGCAGCTTAGGTGTAGGGCAGAGAGAGACCCAGTACTTC. It encodes CASSLGVGQRETQYF.

This clonotype was seen a handful of times. The gene calls are TRBV27 and TRBJ2-3; D is perhaps TRBD2 (7 bases). This CDR3 contains 14 residues. Trimming took off 11 bases at V and 4 bases at J, with 19 bases between the two ends. Germline CDR1 reads MNHEY; CDR2 reads SMNVEV (reference sequence). This chain's CDR3 is CASESGGHADTQYF. The CDR3 region has the DNA TGTGCCTCCGAGTCCGGGGGGCACGCAGATACGCAGTATTTT.

This clonotype showed up many times. This chain links TRBV20-1 with TRBJ1-5; TRBD1 matches at 7 bases. The V and J ends lost 5 bases and 3 bases, in that order; junction bases with no gene match: 4. Germline V gene lookup returns CDR1 DFQATT and CDR2 SNEGSKA (reference sequence). This CDR3 has 13 amino acids. This CDR3 reads CSASDRPNQPQHF. The CDR3 coding sequence is TGCAGTGCTTCGGACAGGCCCAATCAGCCCCAGCATTTT.

The count of this clonotype is one. V and J are TRBV11-2 and TRBJ2-7; a possible D gene is TRBD2 (6 bases). This CDR3 is 14 amino acids long. Trimming took off 5 bases at V and 3 bases at J, with 14 bases between the two ends. The germline V gene has CDR1 SGHAT and CDR2 FQNNGV. The CDR3 region has the DNA TGTGCCAGCAGCCCCGGCGGCGGGGTCTACGAGCAGTACGTC. Its translation is CASSPGGGVYEQYV.

This clonotype was picked up many times. CDR3 in amino acids: CSVVEGVTEAFF. Written as DNA, the CDR3 is TGCAGCGTTGTGGAAGGAGTGACTGAAGCTTTCTTT. The rearrangement links TRBV29-1 to TRBJ1-1; D uncertain. Trimming took 4 bases from V and 5 from J, leaving 11 bases between them. Germline assignment: CDR1 SQVTM and CDR2 ANQGSEA. The CDR3 loop spans 12 amino acids. Variable domain in full (rest from reference TRBV29-1 and TRBJ1-1): SAVISQKPSRDICQRGTSLTIQCQVDSQVTMMFWYRQQPGQSLTLIATANQGSEATYESGFVIDKFPISRPNLTFSTLTVSNMSPEDSSIYLCSVVEGVTEAFFGQGTRLTVV.

Only a few counts were recorded for this clonotype. V and J are TRBV28 and TRBJ2-7; a possible D gene is TRBD2 (6 bases). The CDR3 is 16 amino acids. The V gene's germline CDR1 is MDHEN and CDR2 SYDVKM. Trimming took off 3 bases at V and 2 bases at J, with 17 bases between the two ends. The CDR3 coding sequence is TGTGCCAGCAGTTTCGACGGGCGGGGAGTGGCCTACGAGCAGTACTTC. Its translation: CASSFDGRGVAYEQYF.

This clonotype appeared a few times. The J gene is TRBJ1-2, the V gene TRBV27; the D is unclear. The CDR3 totals 14 residues. Deletions cut 4 bases from V and 4 bases from J, with 13 bases between. CDR1 is MNHEY, CDR2 SMNVEV, per germline (reference sequence). The CDR3 is CASSSNPGFYGYTF. CDR3 bases: TGTGCCAGCAGTTCTAATCCGGGTTTCTATGGCTACACCTTC.

This clonotype has a count of ten or more. The chain has TRBV5-1 and TRBJ2-3; 8 bases map to TRBD2. CDR1 and CDR2 (germline): SGHRS, YFSETQ. This CDR3 has 15 residues. The V and J ends lost 2 bases and 0 bases, in that order; junction bases with no gene match: 2. CDR3 nucleotides: TGCGCCAGCAGCTTCCCTAGCGGGAGCACAGATACGCAGTATTTT. This sequence encodes CASSFPSGSTDTQYF.

This clonotype was detected many times. The CDR3 bases are TGTGCCAGCAGTTTTGGTCAGGGGGGTGGCTACACCTTC. Its protein is CASSFGQGGGYTF. The rearrangement joins TRBV12-3 or TRBV12-4 to TRBJ1-2; 7 bases agree with TRBD1. This CDR3 has 13 residues. J lost 7 bases, V lost 3 bases, and 5 bases had no gene match.

The table lists this clonotype with many counts. This chain connects TRBV5-6 to TRBJ2-7; TRBD1 agrees at 7 bases. With 4 bases clipped from V and 3 bases from J, the junction kept 7 bases outside the gene matches. Germline V CDR1 and CDR2: SGHDT, YYEEEE. This CDR3 spans 14 amino acids. The DNA for the CDR3 is TGTGCCAGCAGCCCCCAGGGACAGATCTACGAGCAGTACTTC. Its protein product is CASSPQGQIYEQYF. Based on the CDR3 plus reference TRBV5-6 and TRBJ2-7, the full variable domain is DAGVTQSPTHLIKTRGQQVTLRCSPKSGHDTVSWYQQALGQGPQFIFQYYEEEERQRGNFPDRFSGHQFPNYSSELNVNALLLGDSALYLCASSPQGQIYEQYFGPGTRLTVT.

Ten or more counts support this clonotype. The chain employs TRBV10-3 and TRBJ2-7; D gene uncertain. The CDR3 has 12 amino acids. V was pared by 2 bases and J by 3 bases, with 5 bases between. Germline CDR1 and CDR2: ENHRY and SYGVKD. In DNA form, the CDR3 reads TGTGCCATCAGTGAGGAGAACTACGAGCAGTACGTC. Its translation is CAISEENYEQYV.

V and J are TRBV2 and TRBJ2-2; 8 bases are a match to TRBD2. Germline V gene data show CDR1 as SNHLY and CDR2 as FYNNEI. The CDR3 is 15 amino acids. V shed 4 bases, J shed 6 bases, and the junction held 7 bases outside the gene matches. The CDR3, as DNA: TGTGCCAGCAGTGTTTCCGGGGGGGCGGCCGGGGAGCTGTTTTTT. This translates into CASSVSGGAAGELFF.

The sample holds a few counts of this clonotype. This chain connects TRBV20-1 to TRBJ2-2; no clear D gene. Trimming took off 5 bases at V and 7 bases at J, with 8 bases between the two ends. CDR1 is DFQATT and CDR2 is SNEGSKA in the germline V gene (reference sequence). This CDR3 contains 11 residues. CDR3 sequence: CSADLFGELFF. For the CDR3, the DNA is TGCAGTGCTGATCTGTTCGGGGAGCTGTTTTTT.

This clonotype has ten or more counts. This sequence joins TRBV15 and TRBJ2-5; D may be TRBD2 (5 bases). The CDR3 has 16 amino acids. CDR1 and CDR2 from the germline V gene are LNHNV and YYDKDF (reference sequence). Trimming removed 0 bases from V and 0 bases from J, with 11 bases in between. The CDR3 DNA follows: TGTGCCACCAGCAGAGATCAGAAGCGGAACCAAGAGACCCAGTACTTC. Translation: CATSRDQKRNQETQYF.

The chain recombines TRBV12-3 or TRBV12-4 with TRBJ1-4, with D possibly TRBD1 on 6 matching bases. The CDR3 runs 14 residues. Between the trimmed V and J ends, which lost 6 bases and 8 bases, there was a span of 16 bases. CDR3 loop: CASRKQGLGEKLFF. In DNA, the CDR3 is TGTGCCAGCAGAAAACAGGGTCTGGGCGAAAAACTGTTTTTT.

This clonotype was seen repeatedly, ten times or more. This chain links TRBV20-1 with TRBJ2-7; D unresolved. Germline CDR1 reads DFQATT; CDR2 reads SNEGSKA (reference sequence). With 0 bases removed from V and 3 bases from J, the gap between germline ends came to 6 bases. The CDR3 has 12 amino acids. CDR3 sequence reads: CSAREASYEQYF. Written as DNA, the CDR3 is TGCAGTGCTAGAGAAGCCAGCTACGAGCAGTACTTC.

Only a few counts were recorded for this clonotype. V and J are TRBV12-3 or TRBV12-4 and TRBJ2-3; 9 bases line up with TRBD2. The CDR3 covers 15 residues. Trimming took 6 bases from V and 1 from J; bases not matched to a gene: 5. This chain's CDR3 is CASSGSGSGTDTQYF. In DNA form, the CDR3 reads TGTGCCAGCAGCGGTAGCGGGAGTGGCACAGATACGCAGTATTTT.

The J gene is TRBJ2-3, the V gene TRBV12-3 or TRBV12-4; 9 nucleotides line up with TRBD2. The V gene end was trimmed by 7 bases and the J gene end by 3 bases; junction bases not matched to a gene: 14. The CDR3 is 17 amino acids. CDR3 residues: CASTAQGGREGTDTQYF. The CDR3 DNA sequence: TGTGCCAGCACCGCTCAAGGGGGGCGGGAGGGGACAGATACGCAGTATTTT.

This clonotype appeared many times. The chain has TRBV28 and TRBJ2-5, with 9 bases identical to TRBD1. Germline V gives CDR1 MDHEN, CDR2 SYDVKM. The CDR3 totals 14 residues. V gave up 4 bases and J gave up 4 bases; unmatched junction bases: 4. The CDR3, as DNA: TGTGCCAGCAGTTCGGGACAGGGATTAGAGACCCAGTACTTC. Its translation: CASSSGQGLETQYF.

This clonotype occurred many times. The chain uses TRBV15 and TRBJ2-1; D ambiguous. The CDR3 sequence is 13 residues long. The germline gives CDR1 LNHNV, CDR2 YYDKDF (reference sequence). The V gene lost 3 bases and the J gene lost 0 bases, with 3 bases spanning the gap. This CDR3 is CATSSSSYNEQFF. The DNA of the CDR3 is TGTGCCACCAGCAGTAGCTCCTACAATGAGCAGTTCTTC.

In its sample, this clonotype was seen many times. CDR3 in amino acids: CASSFESVVWSGTDTQYF. In nucleotides, the CDR3 is TGTGCCAGCAGCTTTGAATCGGTTGTTTGGTCCGGCACAGATACGCAGTATTTT. This chain links TRBV11-1 with TRBJ2-3; unclear D gene. The CDR3 is 18 amino acids. Germline CDR1 and CDR2: SGHAT and FQDESV (reference sequence). Trimming removed 3 bases at V and 1 base at J, with 20 bases between.